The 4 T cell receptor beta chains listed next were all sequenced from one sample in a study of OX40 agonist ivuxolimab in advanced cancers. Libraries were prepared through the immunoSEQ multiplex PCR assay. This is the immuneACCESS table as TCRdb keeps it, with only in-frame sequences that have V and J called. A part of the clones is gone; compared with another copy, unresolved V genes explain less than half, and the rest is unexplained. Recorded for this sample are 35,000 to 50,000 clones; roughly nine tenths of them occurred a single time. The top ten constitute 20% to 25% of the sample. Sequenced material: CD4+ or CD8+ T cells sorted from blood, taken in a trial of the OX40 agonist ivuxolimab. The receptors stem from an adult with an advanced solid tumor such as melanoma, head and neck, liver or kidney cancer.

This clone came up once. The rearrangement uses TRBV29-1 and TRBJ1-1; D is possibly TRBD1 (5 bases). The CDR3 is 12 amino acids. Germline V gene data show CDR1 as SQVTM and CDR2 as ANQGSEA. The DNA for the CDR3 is TGCAGTACGGGGGTGCCGAACACTGAAGCTTTCTTT. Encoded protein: CSTGVPNTEAFF. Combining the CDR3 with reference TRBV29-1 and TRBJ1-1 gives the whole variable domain SAVISQKPSRDICQRGTSLTIQCQVDSQVTMMFWYRQQPGQSLTLIATANQGSEATYESGFVIDKFPISRPNLTFSTLTVSNMSPEDSSIYLCSTGVPNTEAFFGQGTRLTVV.

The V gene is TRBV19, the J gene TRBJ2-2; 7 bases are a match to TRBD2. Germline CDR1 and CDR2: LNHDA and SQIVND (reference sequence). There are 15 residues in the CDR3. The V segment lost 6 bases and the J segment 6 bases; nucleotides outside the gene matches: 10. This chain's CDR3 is CASRPLSGFAGELFF. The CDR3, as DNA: TGTGCCAGTAGGCCGCTTAGCGGGTTCGCCGGGGAGCTGTTTTTT.

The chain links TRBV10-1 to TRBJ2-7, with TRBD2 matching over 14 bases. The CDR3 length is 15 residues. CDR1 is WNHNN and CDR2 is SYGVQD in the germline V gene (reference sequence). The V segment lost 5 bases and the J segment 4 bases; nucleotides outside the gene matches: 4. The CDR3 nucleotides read TGCGCCAGCAGTTGGACTAGCGGGAGGTCGTACGAGCAGTACTTC. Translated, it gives CASSWTSGRSYEQYF.

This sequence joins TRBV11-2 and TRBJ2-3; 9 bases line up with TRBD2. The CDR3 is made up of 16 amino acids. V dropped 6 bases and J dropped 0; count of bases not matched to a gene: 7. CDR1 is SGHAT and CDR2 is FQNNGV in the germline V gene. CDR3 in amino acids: CASSSAGGLSTDTQYF. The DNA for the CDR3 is TGTGCCAGCAGTTCAGCGGGGGGCCTTAGCACAGATACGCAGTATTTT.